These 29 T cell receptor beta chains originate from one sample sequenced in a study of metastatic and nonmetastatic thyroid tumors. Thyroid surgery was preceded by no treatment in any patient. TCRdb re-clonotyped the PCR reads through MiXCR. The data show 15,000 or so clones, roughly 24% seen once. Sequencing was performed on tumor tissue. These receptor sequences come from a female donor with papillary thyroid cancer or a benign thyroid nodule (not recorded which). Some clones in this sample may be carry-over from other donors' samples.

The chain employs TRBV7-2 and TRBJ2-7; 9 bases map to TRBD1. This CDR3 has 13 amino acids. Unmatched junction bases numbered 1, after V lost 4 bases and J lost 3 bases. Germline CDR1 and CDR2: SGHTA and FQGNSA. The CDR3 region is CASSWDRVYEQYF. In DNA, the CDR3 is TGTGCCAGCAGCTGGGACAGGGTCTACGAGCAGTACTTC.

The CDR3 loop is CASSQGQGTSYEQYF. The DNA for the CDR3 is TGTGCCAGCAGCCAAGGTCAGGGTACCTCCTACGAGCAGTACTTC. This rearrangement joins TRBV14 to TRBJ2-7, with D possibly TRBD1 on 5 matching bases. In germline, CDR1 is SGHDN, CDR2 FVKESK. With 1 base removed from V and 0 bases from J, the gap between germline ends came to 10 bases. The CDR3 has 15 residues.

The rearrangement joins TRBV9 to TRBJ2-5; tentatively, D is TRBD2 (6 bases). The CDR3 length is 14 residues. The germline CDR1 and CDR2 sequences are SGDLS and YYNGEE. Trimming took off 7 bases at V and 3 bases at J, with 16 bases between the two ends. For the CDR3, the DNA is TGTGCCAGCGCAAGGCAGGGAGGAGAAGAGACCCAGTACTTC. It yields the protein CASARQGGEETQYF.

The chain is built from TRBV18 and TRBJ2-7, with 10 bases that match TRBD1. The CDR3 has 15 residues. The ends lost 2 bases at V and 7 bases at J; junction bases unmatched: 8. Germline loops: CDR1 KGHSH, CDR2 LQKENI. In DNA form, the CDR3 reads TGTGCCAGCTCACCAGGACAGGGGGGCCCTAGGGAGCAGTACTTC. It is translated as CASSPGQGGPREQYF.

This clone was seen many times. This chain joins TRBV12-3 or TRBV12-4 and TRBJ2-3; D is unresolved. This CDR3 comprises 12 residues. The V end lost 6 bases, the J end lost 4 bases, and 8 bases lay between the germline ends. The CDR3 nucleotides read TGTGCCAGCAGCCCAAATCCAGATACGCAGTATTTT. It encodes CASSPNPDTQYF.

The chain combines TRBV20-1 with TRBJ2-1; 9 bases agree with TRBD2. Trimming removed 8 bases from V and 7 bases from J; junction bases left unmatched: 18. The CDR3 has 16 residues. CDR1 DFQATT and CDR2 SNEGSKA come from the germline V gene (reference sequence). CDR3 amino acids: CSLEVSSGDRRNEQFF. CDR3 bases: TGCAGTCTCGAGGTGTCTAGCGGGGATCGCCGAAATGAGCAGTTCTTC.

This clone was found many times. V and J are TRBV11-2 and TRBJ1-2; D may be TRBD1 (6 bases). This CDR3 has 17 amino acids. Trimming left V 5 bases short and J 7 bases short, with 26 bases between. In germline, CDR1 is SGHAT, CDR2 FQNNGV. The CDR3 DNA sequence: TGTGCCAGCAGCCCCGGGGTACAGGGAAGTATAGGGGGTGGCTACACCTTC. Encoded protein: CASSPGVQGSIGGGYTF.

This clone has a handful of counts. A much larger clone is a single base away; this may be a read error. This CDR3 is missing its conserved last phenylalanine or tryptophan, likely due to a read error. The rearrangement uses TRBV6-1 and TRBJ1-2; D remains ambiguous. Trimming took off 4 bases at V and 8 bases at J, with 14 bases between the two ends. This CDR3 spans 13 amino acids. Germline-derived CDR1 and CDR2 are MNHNS and SASEGT. The CDR3 is CASSVSERCGYTL. CDR3 coding DNA: TGTGCCAGCAGTGTCTCGGAGCGGTGCGGCTACACCTTA.

Ten or more counts support this clone. The chain links TRBV9 to TRBJ1-4; D ambiguous. Germline CDR1 SGDLS, CDR2 YYNGEE. Trimming took off 0 bases at V and 10 bases at J, with 10 bases between the two ends. This CDR3 has 13 amino acids. The CDR3 here is CASSVDSGGKLFF. The CDR3 DNA reads TGTGCCAGCAGCGTAGATTCCGGAGGAAAACTGTTTTTT.

This clone showed up many times. The V call is TRBV7-9, the J call TRBJ1-1; 8 bases match TRBD1. This CDR3 comprises 13 residues. Per the germline V gene, CDR1 is SEHNR and CDR2 is FQNEAQ (reference sequence). With V trimmed by 4 bases and J by 4 bases, 2 bases remained unmatched. The CDR3 nucleotides read TGTGCCAGCAGCTCGGACAGGGCCACTGAAGCTTTCTTT. This gives the protein CASSSDRATEAFF.

This clone has ten or more counts. The chain recombines TRBV11-2 with TRBJ1-5; D ambiguous. This CDR3 is 14 amino acids long. V was clipped by 5 bases and J by 0 bases, with 8 bases between them. Germline-derived CDR1 and CDR2 are SGHAT and FQNNGV. CDR3 protein: CASSDTRSNQPQHF. As DNA, the CDR3 is TGTGCCAGCAGCGACACCCGTAGCAATCAGCCCCAGCATTTT.

In this sample, this clone turned up many times. This sequence joins TRBV11-2 and TRBJ2-5; 7 bases match TRBD1. CDR3 length: 16 amino acids. Germline-derived CDR1 and CDR2 are SGHAT and FQNNGV. V gave up 4 bases and J gave up 4 bases; unmatched junction bases: 12. In nucleotides, the CDR3 is TGTGCCAGCAGCTGGGACAGCACGACGTGGTTAGAGACCCAGTACTTC. This sequence encodes CASSWDSTTWLETQYF. Variable domain in full (rest from reference TRBV11-2 and TRBJ2-5): EAGVAQSPRYKIIEKRQSVAFWCNPISGHATLYWYQQILGQGPKLLIQFQNNGVVDDSQLPKDRFSAERLKGVDSTLKIQPAKLEDSAVYLCASSWDSTTWLETQYFGPGTRLLVL.

Concerning this clone itself: Mismatch with germline at one junction end may stem from a read error. The chain is built from TRBV7-9 and TRBJ2-3; no clear D. Looked up from germline, CDR1 is SEHNR and CDR2 is FQNEAQ (reference sequence). The CDR3 length is 14 residues. As DNA, the CDR3 is TGTGACAGCAACTCCGACCTTAGGACAGATACGCAGTATTTT. Amino acid sequence: CDSNSDLRTDTQYF.

Judged by abundance, this clone is medium-sized. The CDR3 loop is CAWSALGLPDSPLHF. CDR3 in DNA: TGTGCCTGGAGTGCTTTGGGACTGCCAGATTCACCCCTCCACTTT. The chain employs TRBV30 and TRBJ1-6; maybe TRBD1 (5 bases). V was pared by 1 base and J by 8 bases, with 15 bases between. This CDR3 is built from 15 residues. The V gene's germline CDR1 is GTSNPN and CDR2 SVGIG (reference sequence).

The sample holds many counts of this clone. V and J are TRBV14 and TRBJ2-1; TRBD2 matches 8 bases. The germline gives CDR1 SGHDN, CDR2 FVKESK. The CDR3 is 14 amino acids. The trim removed 7 bases at V and 9 bases at J, leaving 11 bases unmatched. The CDR3 DNA reads as TGTGCCAGCAAAAGAGCGGGGGAGAAAAGTGAGCAGTTCTTC. This codes for CASKRAGEKSEQFF.

This clone was recorded many times. The V gene is TRBV15, the J gene TRBJ1-2; TRBD1 matches at 9 bases. Trimming removed 3 bases from V and 2 bases from J; junction bases left unmatched: 1. The germline gives CDR1 LNHNV, CDR2 YYDKDF (reference sequence). This CDR3 is 14 amino acids long. This CDR3 reads CATSRGTGNYGYTF. The DNA for the CDR3 is TGTGCCACCAGCAGGGGGACAGGGAACTATGGCTACACCTTC.

This clone is labeled medium-sized. The chain employs TRBV5-1 and TRBJ2-1; 14 nucleotides line up with TRBD2. The CDR3 sequence is 15 residues long. In germline, CDR1 is SGHRS, CDR2 YFSETQ. Trimming at V came to 4 bases and at J to 9 bases, leaving 6 bases not matched to a gene. CDR3 region: CASSGGLAGDFEQFF. As DNA, the CDR3 is TGCGCCAGCAGCGGGGGACTAGCGGGAGATTTTGAGCAGTTCTTC.

This clone was seen at least ten times. The rearrangement uses TRBV28 and TRBJ1-3, with a tentative D call TRBD1 (5 bases). With 3 bases removed from V and 1 base from J, the gap between germline ends came to 7 bases. Germline-derived CDR1 and CDR2 are MDHEN and SYDVKM. The CDR3 consists of 14 residues. In nucleotides, the CDR3 is TGTGCCAGCAGTTTCTGGACATCTGGAAACACCATATATTTT. It yields the protein CASSFWTSGNTIYF.

This clone was found many times. This rearrangement joins TRBV5-1 to TRBJ2-4; 9 bases match TRBD1. This CDR3 comprises 16 residues. With V trimmed by 0 bases and J by 9 bases, 10 bases remained unmatched. Germline-derived CDR1 and CDR2 are SGHRS and YFSETQ. The CDR3, as DNA: TGCGCCAGCAGCTTGGGAACAGGGGGCGGCCAAGGCATTCAGTACTTC. Amino acids: CASSLGTGGGQGIQYF.

The table lists this clone with many counts. This rearrangement joins TRBV6-1 to TRBJ2-3; possible D gene TRBD2, 6 bases. The CDR3 totals 14 residues. Trimming took 10 bases from V and 1 from J, leaving 15 bases between them. CDR1 MNHNS and CDR2 SASEGT come from the germline V gene. The CDR3 nucleotides are TGTGCCACCTCGTCGGGGACTGGCACAGATACGCAGTATTTT. It encodes CATSSGTGTDTQYF.

This clone has ten or more counts. The rearrangement links TRBV6-5 to TRBJ2-5; D remains unclear. From germline, CDR1 is MNHEY and CDR2 SVGAGI. This CDR3 is 14 amino acids long. Trimming stripped 0 bases from V and 1 base from J, with 6 bases between. The CDR3 loop reads CASSYSHLQETQYF. The CDR3 DNA follows: TGTGCCAGCAGTTACTCCCACCTCCAAGAGACCCAGTACTTC.

This clone occurred a few times. The V and J genes are TRBV12-3 or TRBV12-4 and TRBJ2-7, with D maybe TRBD1 (5 bases). The CDR3 contains 14 residues. Trimming stripped 5 bases from V and 10 bases from J, with 21 bases between. CDR3 bases: TGTGCCAGCAGTCGCCGTGACACAGGCTACTATCAGTACTTC. Its protein is CASSRRDTGYYQYF.

This clone has a handful of counts. This chain links TRBV27 with TRBJ2-7, with 12 nucleotides matching TRBD2. J lost 3 bases, V lost 6 bases, and 9 bases had no gene match. Germline CDR1 reads MNHEY; CDR2 reads SMNVEV (reference sequence). The CDR3 loop spans 16 amino acids. The CDR3 protein is CASSILAGGISYEQYF. The CDR3 region has the DNA TGTGCCAGCAGCATCCTAGCGGGAGGGATCAGCTACGAGCAGTACTTC.

This chain links TRBV2 with TRBJ1-6; 9 bases map to TRBD1. The length of the CDR3 is 13 residues. V was clipped by 6 bases and J by 9 bases; unmatched bases: 3. Germline V gives CDR1 SNHLY, CDR2 FYNNEI. The CDR3 DNA follows: TGTGCCAGCAGGGACAGGGGAGGTTCACCCCTCCACTTT. Amino acids: CASRDRGGSPLHF.

This clone turned up a few times. A read error may account for a junction end that differs from germline. The CDR3 nucleotides read TGTGCCACCGAAGAGGTCACCGGTGAGCTGTTTTTT. Its protein is CATEEVTGELFF. V usage is TRBV24-1 and J usage is TRBJ2-2; D unclear. The CDR3 contains 12 residues. The germline CDR1 and CDR2 sequences are KGHDR and SFDVKD.

Comments on this clone: Germline is not matched at one junction end, which may reflect a read error. This CDR3 reads CSLEGSSGDRRNEQSF. The DNA of the CDR3 is TGCAGTCTCGAGGGGTCTAGCGGGGATCGCCGAAATGAGCAGTCCTTC. The chain has TRBV20-1 and TRBJ2-1; 9 nucleotides line up with TRBD2. The V gene's germline CDR1 is DFQATT and CDR2 SNEGSKA (reference sequence). This CDR3 has 16 amino acids.

This rearrangement joins TRBV11-2 to TRBJ1-4; TRBD1 is a possible D gene (5 bases). The CDR3 has 15 residues. Trimming removed 3 bases from V and 5 bases from J, with 13 bases in between. In germline, CDR1 is SGHAT, CDR2 FQNNGV. The CDR3, as DNA: TGTGCCAGCAGCTTTGTCCCGGGACCAAATGAAAAACTGTTTTTT. Encoded protein: CASSFVPGPNEKLFF.

By share, this clone counts as medium-sized. This sample also contains other DNA sequences that code for the same CDR3. The V gene is TRBV6-5, the J gene TRBJ2-7, with D unresolved. This CDR3 has 15 residues. Germline loops: CDR1 MNHEY, CDR2 SVGAGI. Trimming removed 2 bases from V and 6 bases from J, with 17 bases in between. The chain's CDR3 is CASSYLKSPAAEQYF. CDR3 in DNA: TGTGCCAGCAGTTACCTGAAATCACCGGCCGCCGAGCAGTACTTC.

This clone is deemed large. The rearrangement uses TRBV18 and TRBJ1-2; D is unresolved. With 2 bases removed from V and 6 bases from J, the gap between germline ends came to 13 bases. Germline values: CDR1 KGHSH, CDR2 LQKENI. The CDR3 covers 14 residues. The CDR3 loop is CASSPFGRSDGYTF. The DNA for the CDR3 is TGTGCCAGCTCACCATTTGGACGGAGCGATGGCTACACCTTC.